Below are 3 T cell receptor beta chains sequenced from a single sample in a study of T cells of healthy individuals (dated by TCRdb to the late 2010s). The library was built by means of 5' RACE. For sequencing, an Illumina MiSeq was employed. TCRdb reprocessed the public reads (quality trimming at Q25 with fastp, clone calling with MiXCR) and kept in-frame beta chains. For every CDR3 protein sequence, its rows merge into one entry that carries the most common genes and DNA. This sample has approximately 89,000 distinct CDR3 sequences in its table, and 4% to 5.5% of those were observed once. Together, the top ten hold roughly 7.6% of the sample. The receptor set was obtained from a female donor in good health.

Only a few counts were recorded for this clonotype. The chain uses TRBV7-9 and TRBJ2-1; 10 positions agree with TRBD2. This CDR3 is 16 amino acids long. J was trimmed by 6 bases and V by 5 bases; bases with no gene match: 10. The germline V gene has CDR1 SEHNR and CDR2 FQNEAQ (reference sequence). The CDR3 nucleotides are TGTGCCAGCAGCCCTGTTATGAGCGGGAGGGCCAATGAGCAGTTCTTC. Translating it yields CASSPVMSGRANEQFF.

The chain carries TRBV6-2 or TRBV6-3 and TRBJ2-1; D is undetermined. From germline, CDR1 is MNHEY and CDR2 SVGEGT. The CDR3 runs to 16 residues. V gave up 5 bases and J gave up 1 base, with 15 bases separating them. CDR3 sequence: CASSTPTVASYNEQFF. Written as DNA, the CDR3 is TGTGCCAGCAGTACCCCTACAGTGGCGTCCTACAATGAGCAGTTCTTC.

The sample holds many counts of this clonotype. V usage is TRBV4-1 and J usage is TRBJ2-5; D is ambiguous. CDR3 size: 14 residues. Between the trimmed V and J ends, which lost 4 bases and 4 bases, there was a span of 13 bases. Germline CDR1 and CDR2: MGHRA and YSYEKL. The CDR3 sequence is CASSPQTAGETQYF. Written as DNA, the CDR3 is TGCGCCAGCAGCCCCCAAACCGCCGGAGAGACCCAGTACTTC.